The 20 T cell receptor beta chains below all came from one sample that was sequenced in a study of blood T cell repertoires in COVID-19. Assay: immunoSEQ multiplex PCR; the TCRdb copy retains only in-frame clones and omits some. The repertoire holds around 320,000 clones, with roughly 87% as singletons. The sequenced sample consisted of peripheral blood. The receptors originated from a man aged 18 to 30 with active or convalescent COVID-19.

V usage is TRBV5-6 and J usage is TRBJ1-3; D unresolved. From germline, CDR1 is SGHDT and CDR2 YYEEEE. The CDR3 runs to 16 residues. V was shortened by 3 bases and J by 4 bases, with 17 bases between the two germline ends. This CDR3 is CASSSLLLTSGNTIYF. The CDR3 DNA reads TGTGCCAGCAGCTCGCTCCTCCTCACATCGGGAAACACCATATATTTT.

The V call is TRBV5-1, the J call TRBJ2-1; a possible D gene is TRBD2 (6 bases). The CDR3 runs to 14 residues. V dropped 0 bases and J dropped 6 bases, with 10 bases sitting between them. The germline CDR1 and CDR2 sequences are SGHRS and YFSETQ. The DNA of the CDR3 is TGCGCCAGCAGCTTGGGCGGGAACTCCAATGAGCAGTTCTTC. This codes for CASSLGGNSNEQFF.

V and J are TRBV7-9 and TRBJ2-5; 8 bases match TRBD2. In germline, CDR1 is SEHNR, CDR2 FQNEAQ (reference sequence). This CDR3 has 13 residues. V gave up 3 bases and J gave up 3 bases; unmatched junction bases: 0. The CDR3 sequence: CASSLREEETQYF. The CDR3 DNA reads TGTGCCAGCAGCTTGCGGGAGGAAGAGACCCAGTACTTC.

V is TRBV5-4 and J is TRBJ2-1; D possibly corresponds to TRBD1 (5 bases). The length of the CDR3 is 12 residues. V lost 4 bases and J 9 bases, leaving 11 bases between the germline ends. Germline V CDR1 and CDR2: SGHNT, YYREEE (reference sequence). DNA of the CDR3: TGTGCCAGCAGCCCGGCTAGGGGTGAGCAGTTCTTC. Its translation is CASSPARGEQFF.

CDR3 loop: CASSRERGSSYNEQFF. In DNA form, the CDR3 reads TGTGCCAGTTCCCGCGAGAGGGGGAGCTCCTACAATGAGCAGTTCTTC. V is TRBV19 and J is TRBJ2-1; a possible D gene is TRBD1 (6 bases). The V end was cut by 8 bases, the J end by 0 bases, with 17 bases between. CDR1 is LNHDA, CDR2 SQIVND, per germline (reference sequence). The CDR3 consists of 16 residues.

This chain joins TRBV12-3 or TRBV12-4 and TRBJ1-1; perhaps TRBD1 as D (6 bases). With 8 bases removed from V and 1 base from J, the gap between germline ends came to 11 bases. This CDR3 comprises 13 residues. This CDR3 is CASGATGNTEAFF. CDR3 sequence (DNA): TGTGCCAGCGGTGCGACAGGGAACACTGAAGCTTTCTTT.

The gene calls are TRBV7-2 and TRBJ2-2, with 9 positions matching TRBD2. This CDR3 contains 17 residues. The germline V gene has CDR1 SGHTA and CDR2 FQGNSA. V dropped 2 bases and J dropped 7; count of bases not matched to a gene: 11. The CDR3 loop is CASSLKGSGSGYGELFF. In DNA form, the CDR3 reads TGTGCCAGCAGCTTAAAGGGTAGCGGGAGTGGTTACGGGGAGCTGTTTTTT.

This chain uses TRBV10-3 with TRBJ2-5, with TRBD2 matching 7 bases. With 5 bases clipped from V and 1 base from J, the junction kept 1 base outside the gene matches. Germline CDR1 ENHRY, CDR2 SYGVKD. CDR3 length: 13 residues. In DNA form, the CDR3 reads TGTGCCATCAGTACTAGCGCCCAAGAGACCCAGTACTTC. Translating it yields CAISTSAQETQYF.

The gene calls are TRBV4-1 and TRBJ1-4, with TRBD1 matching over 9 bases. The CDR3 is 15 residues long. Trimming removed 2 bases from V and 6 bases from J; junction bases left unmatched: 4. Germline V gene sequence: CDR1 MGHRA, CDR2 YSYEKL. The chain's CDR3 is CASSQPGTGYEKLFF. The CDR3, as DNA: TGCGCCAGCAGCCAACCCGGGACAGGGTATGAAAAACTGTTTTTT.

The rearrangement links TRBV6-1 to TRBJ1-3; D perhaps matches TRBD1 (5 bases). Trimming pared 5 bases from V and 9 bases from J, leaving 11 bases between. The CDR3 contains 12 residues. Germline CDR1 MNHNS, CDR2 SASEGT. In DNA form, the CDR3 reads TGTGCCAGCAGTCCCGCGGGGCTCACCATATATTTT. It specifies CASSPAGLTIYF.

The rearrangement uses TRBV11-1 and TRBJ2-5, with D possibly TRBD2 on 5 matching bases. Trimming cost V 5 bases and J 5 bases, with 15 bases left between them. In germline, CDR1 is SGHAT, CDR2 FQDESV (reference sequence). The CDR3 covers 14 residues. The CDR3 region is CASSPKFGGETQYF. The DNA for the CDR3 is TGTGCCAGCAGCCCGAAATTTGGCGGGGAGACCCAGTACTTC.

This chain links TRBV15 with TRBJ2-5; 8 bases are shared with TRBD1. Per germline, CDR1 LNHNV and CDR2 YYDKDF (reference sequence). V shed 0 bases, J shed 7 bases, and the junction held 7 bases outside the gene matches. CDR3 length: 15 amino acids. The chain's CDR3 is CATSRDGQGYVTQYF. The CDR3 DNA follows: TGTGCCACCAGCAGAGATGGACAGGGTTACGTGACCCAGTACTTC.

J is TRBJ2-3 and V is TRBV24-1; no reliable D call. V was trimmed by 4 bases and J by 3 bases, leaving 4 bases between them. The CDR3 covers 12 residues. The germline V gene encodes CDR1 KGHDR and CDR2 SFDVKD. CDR3 in DNA: TGTGCCACCAGTGACCATACAGATACGCAGTATTTT. Amino acids: CATSDHTDTQYF.

This clone was seen only once. V gene TRBV11-2 combines with J gene TRBJ1-5, with D perhaps TRBD1 (5 bases). The V gene lost 4 bases and the J gene lost 6 bases, with 10 bases spanning the gap. CDR3 size: 13 residues. Germline CDR1 and CDR2: SGHAT and FQNNGV. The CDR3 DNA reads TGTGCCAGCAGCTCCGGGGGGGGTCAGCCCCAGCATTTT. It translates to CASSSGGGQPQHF.

The rearrangement joins TRBV11-2 to TRBJ1-2, with D perhaps TRBD1 (5 bases). Germline V lookup: CDR1 SGHAT, CDR2 FQNNGV. The CDR3 sequence is 15 residues long. The V end was cut by 1 base, the J end by 7 bases, with 16 bases between. The CDR3 bases are TGTGCCAGCAGCTTAGGTACAGGACCCCTATTTGGCTACACCTTC. It is translated as CASSLGTGPLFGYTF.

The CDR3 coding sequence is TGTGCCAGCAGTTTAGGCCCCTTCGGGAGGGAGCCCGGGGAGCTGTTTTTT. It encodes CASSLGPFGREPGELFF. The chain recombines TRBV27 with TRBJ2-2; 8 bases map to TRBD2. The CDR3 runs to 17 residues. V dropped 2 bases and J dropped 6; count of bases not matched to a gene: 11. The germline V gene encodes CDR1 MNHEY and CDR2 SMNVEV (reference sequence).

The rearrangement uses TRBV11-3 and TRBJ2-2; D may be TRBD1 (5 bases). This CDR3 has 14 residues. Per germline, CDR1 SGHNT and CDR2 YENEEA. V lost 2 bases and J 1 base, leaving 5 bases between the germline ends. The CDR3, as DNA: TGTGCCAGCAGCTTACAGGGGAACACCGGGGAGCTGTTTTTT. Its translation is CASSLQGNTGELFF.

The genes are TRBV18 and TRBJ1-4; 8 bases are shared with TRBD1. CDR3 size: 14 residues. CDR1 and CDR2 (germline): KGHSH, LQKENI. With V trimmed by 4 bases and J by 8 bases, 6 bases remained unmatched. The CDR3 DNA follows: TGTGCCAGCTCACTTCACAGGGGGGGCGAAAAACTGTTTTTT. Its translation: CASSLHRGGEKLFF.

The gene calls are TRBV10-3 and TRBJ2-1; D is uncertain. CDR3 length: 12 residues. Trimming took 0 bases from V and 9 from J, leaving 6 bases between them. Germline V CDR1 and CDR2: ENHRY, SYGVKD. The CDR3 bases are TGTGCCATCAGTGAGTCGTTCGGTGAGCAGTTCTTC. Translating gives CAISESFGEQFF.

The chain uses TRBV7-9 and TRBJ2-1; 9 bases agree with TRBD2. CDR1 is SEHNR and CDR2 is FQNEAQ in the germline V gene (reference sequence). This CDR3 is built from 15 residues. The junction had 2 bases not matched to a gene; V was cut back by 4 bases and J by 1 base. CDR3 nucleotides: TGTGCCAGCAGCTCGGGACTAGCTTCCTACAATGAGCAGTTCTTC. Protein product: CASSSGLASYNEQFF.